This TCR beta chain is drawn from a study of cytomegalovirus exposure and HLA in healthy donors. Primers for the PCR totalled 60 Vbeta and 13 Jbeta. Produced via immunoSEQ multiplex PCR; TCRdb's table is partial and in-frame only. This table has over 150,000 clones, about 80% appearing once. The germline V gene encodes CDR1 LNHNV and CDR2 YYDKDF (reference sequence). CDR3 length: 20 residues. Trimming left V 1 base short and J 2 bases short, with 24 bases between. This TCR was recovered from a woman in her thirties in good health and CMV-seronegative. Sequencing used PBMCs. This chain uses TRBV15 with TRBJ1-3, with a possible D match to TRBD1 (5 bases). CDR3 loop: CATSRVGHIFPAKTGNTIYF. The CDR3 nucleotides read TGTGCCACCAGCAGAGTTGGACATATCTTCCCGGCGAAAACTGGAAACACCATATATTTT.